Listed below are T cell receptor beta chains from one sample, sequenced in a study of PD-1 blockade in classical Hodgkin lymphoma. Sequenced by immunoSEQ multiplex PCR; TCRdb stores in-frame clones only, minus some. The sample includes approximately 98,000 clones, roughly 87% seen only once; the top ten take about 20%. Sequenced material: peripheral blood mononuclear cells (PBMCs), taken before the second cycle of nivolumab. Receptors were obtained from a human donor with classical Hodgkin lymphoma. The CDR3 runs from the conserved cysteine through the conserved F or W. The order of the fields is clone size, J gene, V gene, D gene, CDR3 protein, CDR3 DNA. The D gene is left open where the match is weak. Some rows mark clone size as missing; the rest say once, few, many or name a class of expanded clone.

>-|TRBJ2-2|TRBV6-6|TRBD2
CASSYGVAGATGELFF
TGTGCCAGCAGTTACGGGGTAGCGGGAGCGACCGGGGAGCTGTTTTTT
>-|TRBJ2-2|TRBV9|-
CASSVGGEYLYTGELFF
TGTGCCAGCAGCGTAGGAGGAGAGTATTTGTACACCGGGGAGCTGTTTTTT
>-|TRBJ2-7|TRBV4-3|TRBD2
CASSQGLAGTYEQYF
TGCGCCAGCAGCCAAGGACTAGCGGGCACCTACGAGCAGTACTTC
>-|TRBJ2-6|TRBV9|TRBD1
CASSETGVSGANVLTF
TGTGCCAGCAGCGAAACAGGGGTTTCTGGGGCCAACGTCCTGACTTTC
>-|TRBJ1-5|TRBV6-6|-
CASSYLYQPQHF
TGTGCCAGCAGTTACCTTTATCAGCCCCAGCATTTT
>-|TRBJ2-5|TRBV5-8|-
CASSLVTGRETQYF
TGTGCCAGCAGCTTGGTAACGGGAAGGGAGACCCAGTACTTC
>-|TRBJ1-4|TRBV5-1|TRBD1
CASRGTGQDEKLFF
TGCGCCAGCAGGGGGACAGGGCAGGATGAAAAACTGTTTTTT
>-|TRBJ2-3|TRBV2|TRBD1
CASIPGQGGTDTQYF
TGTGCCAGCATCCCGGGACAGGGGGGCACAGATACGCAGTATTTT
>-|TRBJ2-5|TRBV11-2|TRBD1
CASSDRQGKETQYF
TGTGCCAGCAGCGATCGACAGGGAAAGGAGACCCAGTACTTC
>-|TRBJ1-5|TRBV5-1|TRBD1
CASSWRTGEDQPQHF
TGCGCCAGCAGCTGGCGGACAGGGGAAGATCAGCCCCAGCATTTT
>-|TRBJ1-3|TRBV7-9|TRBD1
CASSFFSTGDGGNTIYF
TGTGCCAGCAGCTTCTTCTCGACAGGGGATGGGGGAAACACCATATATTTT
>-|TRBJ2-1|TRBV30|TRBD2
CAWSVAGGPYNEQFF
TGTGCCTGGAGTGTAGCGGGAGGGCCCTACAATGAGCAGTTCTTC
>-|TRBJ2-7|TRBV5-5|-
CASSSGQGRRAYEQYF
TGTGCCAGCAGCTCGGGGCAGGGCAGGCGGGCCTACGAGCAGTACTTC
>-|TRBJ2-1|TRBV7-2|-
CASSSTPGALRNEQFF
TGTGCCAGCAGCAGCACACCAGGGGCCCTCAGGAATGAGCAGTTCTTC
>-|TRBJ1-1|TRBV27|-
CASSSQLQGNTEAFF
TGTGCCAGCAGTTCCCAATTACAGGGTAACACTGAAGCTTTCTTT
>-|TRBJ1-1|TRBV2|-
CASSPKEMNTEAFF
TGTGCCAGCAGTCCCAAAGAAATGAACACTGAAGCTTTCTTT
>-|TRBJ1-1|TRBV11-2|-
CASSFGNTEAFF
TGTGCCAGCAGCTTCGGGAACACTGAAGCTTTCTTT
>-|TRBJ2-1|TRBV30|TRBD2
CAWSALAGPSYNEQFF
TGTGCCTGGAGTGCCCTAGCGGGACCCTCCTACAATGAGCAGTTCTTC
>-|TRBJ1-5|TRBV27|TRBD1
CASSRDRADQPQHF
TGTGCCAGCAGCCGGGACAGGGCCGATCAGCCCCAGCATTTT
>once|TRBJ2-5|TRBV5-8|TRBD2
CASSLAGLAGGETQYF
TGTGCCAGCAGCTTGGCGGGACTAGCGGGTGGAGAGACCCAGTACTTC
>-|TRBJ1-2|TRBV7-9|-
CASSLPFTEDYGYTF
TGTGCCAGCAGCCTTCCCTTCACAGAAGACTATGGCTACACCTTC
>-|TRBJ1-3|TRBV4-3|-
CASSPGNTIYF
TGCGCCAGCAGCCCTGGAAACACCATATATTTT
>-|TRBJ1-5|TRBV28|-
CASSFGMGYRAQPQHF
TGTGCCAGCAGTTTCGGTATGGGATATCGGGCTCAGCCCCAGCATTTT
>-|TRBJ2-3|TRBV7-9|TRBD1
CASSFSGTANTDTQYF
TGTGCCAGCAGCTTTTCCGGGACAGCAAACACAGATACGCAGTATTTT
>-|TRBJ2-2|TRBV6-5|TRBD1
CASSYTGQGPTGELFF
TGTGCCAGCAGTTACACGGGACAGGGGCCCACCGGGGAGCTGTTTTTT
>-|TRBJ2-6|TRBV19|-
CASNRGGNSGANVLTF
TGTGCCAGTAATAGGGGCGGAAACTCTGGGGCCAACGTCCTGACTTTC
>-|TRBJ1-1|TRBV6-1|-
CASRTAGLNTEAFF
TGTGCCAGCAGAACCGCCGGGCTCAACACTGAAGCTTTCTTT
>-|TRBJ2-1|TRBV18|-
CASSPPGRSNNEQFF
TGTGCCAGCTCACCACCAGGGCGGAGTAACAATGAGCAGTTCTTC
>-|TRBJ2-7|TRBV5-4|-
CASSLGTTYEQYF
TGTGCCAGCAGCCTGGGAACTACCTACGAGCAGTACTTC
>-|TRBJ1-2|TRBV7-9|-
CASSLATGFSANYGYTF
TGTGCCAGCAGCTTAGCCACAGGGTTTTCGGCTAACTATGGCTACACCTTC
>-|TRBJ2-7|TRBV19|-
CASSGTPYSYEQYF
TGTGCCAGTAGCGGGACACCCTACTCCTACGAGCAGTACTTC
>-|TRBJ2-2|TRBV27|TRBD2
CASSLGAGRRPGELFF
TGTGCCAGCAGTTTAGGAGCGGGACGCCGACCCGGGGAGCTGTTTTTT
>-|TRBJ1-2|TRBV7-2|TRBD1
CASSYDRGTSNYGYTF
TGTGCCAGCAGCTACGACAGGGGGACATCTAACTATGGCTACACCTTC
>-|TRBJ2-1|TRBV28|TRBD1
CASSLGGQPMDEQFF
TGTGCCAGCAGTTTAGGGGGACAGCCCATGGATGAGCAGTTCTTC
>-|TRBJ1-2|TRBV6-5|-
CASCCQGSYGYTF
TGTGCCAGCTGCTGTCAGGGGAGCTATGGCTACACCTTC